This TCR beta chain was identified in a study of ipilimumab plus nivolumab after autologous stem cell transplantation. Across the whole study: Typical patient got roughly 5 ipilimumab doses and about eight nivolumab doses (median).

Ipilimumab, 1 mg/kg, started 14 to 28 days after autologous transplant. Patients got 3 mg/kg IV nivolumab weeks 1, 4, 7, 10, then biweekly through week 26. TCRdb keeps only in-frame clones here, not all; method: immunoSEQ multiplex PCR. The table records around 84,000 clones, under 85% of them present only once. Germline values: CDR1 LNHDA, CDR2 SQIVND (reference sequence). The V and J ends lost 4 bases and 4 bases respectively, with 16 bases between them. The CDR3 has 15 residues. The specimen was PBMCs, collected in a trial of ipilimumab plus nivolumab as post-transplant consolidation. The rearrangement links TRBV19 to TRBJ1-2; D possibly corresponds to TRBD1 (6 bases). The source of this sequence is a male donor with diffuse large B-cell lymphoma. The CDR3 here is CASSTKRGGSYGYTF. In DNA, the CDR3 is TGTGCCAGTAGTACGAAAAGGGGGGGAAGCTATGGCTACACCTTC.